This T cell receptor beta chain is from a study of shared clonotypes between healthy human individuals. The sample holds one count of this clone. The CDR3 covers 15 residues. Germline V gene sequence: CDR1 MNHNY, CDR2 SVGAGI (reference sequence). V lost 6 bases to trimming and J lost 4 bases, with 18 bases between them. In the naive CD8 group, cells lacked CD45RO and were positively selected for CCR7, so terminally differentiated effector memory CD45RA+ cells were left out. Generated by immunoSEQ multiplex PCR, the TCRdb table keeps only in-frame clones and is missing some. This sample yields hundreds of thousands of clones, of which roughly 98% are seen a single time; 0.3% belongs to the top ten.

This sequence originates from a man aged 25-45 years in good health. The V call is TRBV6-6, the J call TRBJ1-1; D perhaps matches TRBD1 (5 bases). Specimen: naive CD8+ T cells sorted from blood. CDR3 amino acids: CASRIRDGEFTEAFF. Here the CDR3 DNA reads TGTGCCAGCAGAATCCGGGACGGCGAATTCACTGAAGCTTTCTTT.